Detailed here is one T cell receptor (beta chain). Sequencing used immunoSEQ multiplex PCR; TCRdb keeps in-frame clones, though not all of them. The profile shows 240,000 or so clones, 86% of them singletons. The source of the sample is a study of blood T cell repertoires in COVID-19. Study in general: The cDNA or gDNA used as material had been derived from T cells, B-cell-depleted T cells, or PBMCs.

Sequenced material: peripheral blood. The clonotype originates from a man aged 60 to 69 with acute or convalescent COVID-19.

CDR3 residues: CASSYSMWGDRLNTEAFF. CDR3 in DNA: TGTGCCAGCAGTTACTCGATGTGGGGCGACAGGTTGAACACTGAAGCTTTCTTT. The chain employs TRBV6-2 or TRBV6-3 and TRBJ1-1; TRBD1 might be the D (6 bases). The CDR3 is made up of 18 amino acids. Per germline, CDR1 MNHEY and CDR2 SVGEGT. V shed 0 bases and J shed 0 bases, with 17 bases lying between them.